This is a list of T cell receptor beta chains from one sample in a study of blood T cell repertoires in COVID-19. Produced via immunoSEQ multiplex PCR; TCRdb's table is partial and in-frame only. The table lists under 200,000 clones, 89% of them singletons. Sequenced sample: PBMCs or T cells enriched from blood (not recorded which). The receptor set was obtained from a woman between 18 and 30 years old who had recovered from COVID-19. Both conserved end residues are trimmed from each CDR3. The order of the fields is J gene, V gene, CDR3 protein.

TRBJ2-7 TRBV7-9 ASSSRQGIRDYEQY
TRBJ2-1 TRBV2 ASSEGLSYNEQF
TRBJ2-3 TRBV3-1/TRBV3-2 ASSPSGSTDTQY
TRBJ2-7 TRBV12-5 ASGFGLSAEQY
TRBJ2-2 TRBV12-2 ASRLIRTSGGNTGELF
TRBJ2-7 TRBV7-3 ASSLMTGWHEQY
TRBJ2-7 TRBV10-3 AISPTGNEQY
TRBJ2-7 TRBV7-3 ASSHSPGSSYEQY
TRBJ1-5 TRBV15 ATSTRQTGKPQH
TRBJ2-1 TRBV20-1 SASQAGLSYNEQF
TRBJ2-2 TRBV6-5 ASSYWREGRELF
TRBJ2-2 TRBV27 ASSLMASGTGELF
TRBJ2-7 TRBV10-3 AISGPSSGSHEQY
TRBJ2-7 TRBV18 ASSPKTGSSYEQY
TRBJ1-2 TRBV30 AWKAPGQNYGYT
TRBJ2-7 TRBV4-1 ASSQRDGAYEQY
TRBJ1-2 TRBV19 ASSINPGIGYGYT
TRBJ2-1 TRBV5-1 ASTGSVVAHEQF
TRBJ1-2 TRBV7-9 ASSRGGDLYGYT
TRBJ2-7 TRBV28 ASSFSLGANEQY
TRBJ2-3 TRBV5-1 ASSLTTSSADTQY
TRBJ2-7 TRBV5-1 ASSSDSTHGQY
TRBJ1-1 TRBV19 ASSTRSPGNTEAF
TRBJ2-5 TRBV6-5 ATSGQQETQY
TRBJ2-7 TRBV18 ASSPPGADRLTNNYEQY
TRBJ2-7 TRBV9 ASSVDPGQGPNEQY
TRBJ1-1 TRBV5-1 ASSLVATWNTEAF
TRBJ1-1 TRBV28 ASRAYRDTEAF
TRBJ2-7 TRBV7-6 ASSLERWHYEQY
TRBJ1-5 TRBV12-5 ASKARDRSYQPQH
TRBJ1-5 TRBV18 ASSPPGGGAGGSNQPQH
TRBJ1-2 TRBV30 ALNVHRNYGYT
TRBJ2-3 TRBV19 ASSIGLFGSTDTQY
TRBJ2-7 TRBV4-1 ASSLTQGSHYEQY
TRBJ1-3 TRBV18 ASSPPIRDSSGNTIY
TRBJ1-4 TRBV2 ASRNPGTGDEKLF
TRBJ2-3 TRBV5-1 ASSWPRDRGITDTQY
TRBJ1-5 TRBV30 AWSSHRGSNQPQH
TRBJ2-2 TRBV10-3 AISGFRNTGELF
TRBJ2-1 TRBV6-4 ASRSNRGVGEQF
TRBJ2-1 TRBV10-2 ASSVLPGLASYNEQF
TRBJ2-1 TRBV14 ASSQDSRTSGIYNEQF
TRBJ2-7 TRBV28 ASSTYEQY
TRBJ2-7 TRBV27 ASSLGQGSYEQY
TRBJ2-3 TRBV27 ASSSYLYSAETGDTQY
TRBJ1-1 TRBV20-1 SASAGFEAF
TRBJ2-3 TRBV4-1 ASSQPTGSRDTQY
TRBJ2-1 TRBV10-3 AISDLATSYNEQF
TRBJ2-7 TRBV7-2 ASSFQRDRLT
TRBJ2-7 TRBV5-4 ASSSAGVERYEQY
TRBJ2-3 TRBV6-5 ASSSQLAVTDTQY
TRBJ1-1 TRBV4-1 ASSQGAINTEAF
TRBJ2-1 TRBV6-5 ASSYSSGRWFNEQF